Listed below are T cell receptor beta chains from one sample, sequenced in a study of CD8 T cells in ankylosing spondylitis. TCRdb called the 5' RACE reads again in MiXCR, with one record for every CDR3 protein. The table lists 310,000 or so distinct CDR3 sequences, 15% to 20% of them singletons. The sample consisted of blood, either unsorted or a sorted T cell fraction (not recorded which). These TCRs come from a male donor with ankylosing spondylitis or in good health (not recorded which). Each CDR3 is given with its conserved first and last residue. Each record gives: J gene, V gene, clone size, D gene, CDR3 DNA, CDR3 protein. A D gene is named only where the DNA matches it firmly. Size is omitted from some rows. Given values are once, few, many or a class for expanded clones.

>TRBJ2-1|TRBV12-5|many|NA
TGTGCTAGTGGTTTCCAGGGTGTATACAATGAGCAGTTCTTC
CASGFQGVYNEQFF
>TRBJ1-1|TRBV6-1|NA|TRBD1
TGTGCCAGCAGTGAAGCTTCCAGGGGGCCAAGTCGAGCTTTCTTT
CASSEASRGPSRAFF
>TRBJ1-1|TRBV6-1|NA|NA
TGTGCCAGCAGTGCCGGGACGAGCGGCACTGAAGCTTTCTTT
CASSAGTSGTEAFF
>TRBJ2-1|TRBV7-8|few|NA
TGTGCCAGCAGCTTAGTGGGACCCGTGAACAGGGCTGCTGAGCAGTTCTTC
CASSLVGPVNRAAEQFF
>TRBJ1-1|TRBV5-1|NA|TRBD1
TGCGCCAGCAGCTTAGGGGGCAAAGACACTGAAGCTTTCTTT
CASSLGGKDTEAFF
>TRBJ2-3|TRBV24-1|NA|TRBD1
TGTGCCACCAGTGATACCCGGACAGGGCCAACGCAGTATTTT
CATSDTRTGPTQYF
>TRBJ2-4|TRBV29-1|many|NA
TGCAGCGTACGGGTCGAAAACATTCAGTACTTC
CSVRVENIQYF
>TRBJ2-1|TRBV20-1|few|TRBD2
TGCAGTGTCCCACCGGCGGGAGGGCCGGGTGAGCAGTTCTTC
CSVPPAGGPGEQFF
>TRBJ2-3|TRBV3-1|NA|NA
TGTGCCAGCAGCCTGAGGGGGGGCTTGGCAGATACGCAGTATTTT
CASSLRGGLADTQYF
>TRBJ2-1|TRBV5-8|NA|NA
TGTGCCAGCAGCTGGCGCGGGACTTACAATGAGCAGTTCTTC
CASSWRGTYNEQFF
>TRBJ1-3|TRBV20-1|NA|NA
TGCAGTGCTAGCCCCGACAGCTCTGGAAACACCATATATTTT
CSASPDSSGNTIYF
>TRBJ1-4|TRBV2|NA|NA
TGTGCCAGCAAGGCGGGGGTCACTAATGAAAAACTGTTTTTT
CASKAGVTNEKLFF
>TRBJ2-3|TRBV5-1|NA|NA
TGCGCCAGCAGCCCGGACGCGGTTTCAGATACGCAGTATTTT
CASSPDAVSDTQYF
>TRBJ1-4|TRBV20-1|few|NA
TGCAGTGCTAGACCCAGTGGGCTTGCTAATGAAAAACTGTTTTTT
CSARPSGLANEKLFF
>TRBJ2-1|TRBV7-2|NA|NA
TGTGCCAGCAGCTTAGGTGATGGGGATGAGCAGTTCTTC
CASSLGDGDEQFF
>TRBJ1-2|TRBV25-1|few|NA
TGTGCCAGCAGTGAATCCTATGGCTACACCTTC
CASSESYGYTF
>TRBJ2-1|TRBV7-9|few|NA
TGTGCCAGCAGCTTAGAGGATAGCTATTTTGAAAATGAGCAGTTCTTC
CASSLEDSYFENEQFF
>TRBJ2-3|TRBV2|NA|NA
TGTGCCAGCATTGGGACACACCCTAGCACAGATACGCAGTATTTT
CASIGTHPSTDTQYF
>TRBJ2-1|TRBV11-1|NA|TRBD2
TGTGCCAGCAGCACCCCCTTGCTAGCGGGAGGGCCCTTGGGGTTCGGGAATGAGCAGTTCTTC
CASSTPLLAGGPLGFGNEQFF
>TRBJ1-3|TRBV5-1|many|NA
TGCGCCAGCAGCACGACAGGATACTCTGGAAACACCATATATTTT
CASSTTGYSGNTIYF
>TRBJ2-5|TRBV5-1|NA|TRBD1
TGCGCCAGCACCAAACAGGGGGCAGGGGAGACCCAGTACTTC
CASTKQGAGETQYF
>TRBJ1-5|TRBV27|few|TRBD1
TGTGCCAGCAGTTTATTGGCTATGGGACAGGGGGCCGGCAATCAGCCCCAGCATTTT
CASSLLAMGQGAGNQPQHF
>TRBJ1-4|TRBV27|NA|NA
TGTGCCAGCGGGCCAGGGGTAGAGGTGGTGAAACTGTTTTTT
CASGPGVEVVKLFF
>TRBJ1-5|TRBV27|few|TRBD1
TGTGCCAGCAGATCCGGGACAGGGGATTATCAGCCCCAGCATTTT
CASRSGTGDYQPQHF
>TRBJ2-2|TRBV5-6|NA|NA
TGTGCCAGCAGCTTGGACGGGGAGCTGTTTTTT
CASSLDGELFF
>TRBJ2-1|TRBV11-2|many|NA
TGCGCCAGCAGCTTGCTCGGGAGCTCCTACAATGAGCAGTTCTTC
CASSLLGSSYNEQFF
>TRBJ1-3|TRBV12-3/TRBV12-4|few|NA
TGTGCCAGCAGTTTAGTGCCCTCTGGAAACACCATATATTTT
CASSLVPSGNTIYF
>TRBJ2-6|TRBV7-2|NA|NA
TGTGCCAGCAGCCTACGCACCGCCCGCACGGTAACTGGGGCCAACGTCCTGACTTTC
CASSLRTARTVTGANVLTF
>TRBJ1-5|TRBV20-1|many|NA
TGCAGTGCCGCCGCAGGGGTGCGGCAGCCCCAGCATTTT
CSAAAGVRQPQHF
>TRBJ1-2|TRBV4-1|few|NA
TGCGCCAGCAGCCAAGACAGGGTGAATGGCTACACCTTC
CASSQDRVNGYTF
>TRBJ1-1|TRBV5-6|few|NA
TGTGCCAGCAGCCTACCCCTTGGAGCGAACACTGAAGCTTTCTTT
CASSLPLGANTEAFF
>TRBJ2-3|TRBV20-1|NA|TRBD2
TGCAGTGCTAGCCCCTTAGCGGGAGTCACAGATACGCAGTATTTT
CSASPLAGVTDTQYF
>TRBJ2-3|TRBV29-1|few|TRBD2
TGCAGCGTCGTGAACCTAGCGGGGGATCGCACAGATACGCAGTATTTT
CSVVNLAGDRTDTQYF
>TRBJ2-1|TRBV5-1|NA|NA
TGCGCCAGCAGCCTTCGAGGTGGGCCCTCCTACAATGAGCAGTTCTTC
CASSLRGGPSYNEQFF
>TRBJ2-2|TRBV4-2|few|NA
TGTGCCAGCAGCCAAGAACTCCTAGCTTTCGGGGAGCTGTTTTTT
CASSQELLAFGELFF
>TRBJ2-2|TRBV6-5|NA|TRBD1
TGTGCCAGCAGTTACTTGACAGGGTTCGGCACCGGGGAGCTGTTTTTT
CASSYLTGFGTGELFF
>TRBJ2-2|TRBV20-1|NA|NA
TGCAGTGCTAGATTGGCTAGTGGGGCCGGGGAGCTGTTTTTT
CSARLASGAGELFF
>TRBJ2-1|TRBV4-1|few|NA
TGCGCCAGCAGCCAAGAGGGGAGCTCCTACAATGAGCAGTTCTTC
CASSQEGSSYNEQFF
>TRBJ2-3|TRBV12-3/TRBV12-4|NA|NA
TGTGCCAGCAGGAGGGACACCTCCTATACGCAGTATTTT
CASRRDTSYTQYF